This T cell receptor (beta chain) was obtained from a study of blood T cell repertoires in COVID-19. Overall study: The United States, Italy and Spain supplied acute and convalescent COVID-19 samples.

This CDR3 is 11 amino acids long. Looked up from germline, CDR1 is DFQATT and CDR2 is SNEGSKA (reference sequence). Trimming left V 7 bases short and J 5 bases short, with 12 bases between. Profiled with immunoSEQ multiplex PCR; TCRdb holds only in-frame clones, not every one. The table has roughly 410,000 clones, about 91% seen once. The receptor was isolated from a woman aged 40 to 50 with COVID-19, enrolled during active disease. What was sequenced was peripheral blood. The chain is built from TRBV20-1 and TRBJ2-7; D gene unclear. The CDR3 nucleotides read TGCAGTGAACTTCTAGAGAACGAGCAGTACTTC. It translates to CSELLENEQYF.